This record covers a single T cell receptor (beta chain). TCRdb redid the calling of the 5' RACE reads with MiXCR, one entry per CDR3 protein. The top ten hold 4.5% to 7% of the sample, which has fewer than 85,000 distinct CDR3 sequences, about 13% seen once. The data belong to a study of early T cells in non-severe SARS-CoV-2 infection. V dropped 4 bases and J dropped 2 bases, with 6 bases sitting between them. The CDR3 consists of 13 residues. Germline values: CDR1 SNHLY, CDR2 FYNNEI. Sequenced material: whole blood. The rearrangement joins TRBV2 to TRBJ2-1; D remains ambiguous. This TCR came from an adult who was a healthcare worker with PCR-confirmed SARS-CoV-2 infection or an uninfected control (not recorded which). This CDR3 is CASSGTPYNEQFF. CDR3 coding DNA: TGTGCCAGCAGTGGGACCCCCTACAATGAGCAGTTCTTC.